The 4 T cell receptor beta chains listed next were all sequenced from one sample in a study of cytomegalovirus exposure and HLA in healthy donors. PCR amplification relied on 60 Vbeta primers (plus 13 Jbeta primers). Method: immunoSEQ multiplex PCR; TCRdb's copy keeps in-frame clones and lacks some. The sample includes 70,000 to 90,000 clones, about 72% of them seen just once. Sequenced input: PBMCs. The receptors derive from a middle-aged man in good health and CMV-seropositive.

This clone occurred once. The chain recombines TRBV10-2 with TRBJ1-5; D remains ambiguous. V was shortened by 3 bases and J by 7 bases, with 19 bases between the two germline ends. The V gene's germline CDR1 is WSHSY and CDR2 SAAADI. This CDR3 region has 16 residues. The DNA for the CDR3 is TGCGCCAGCAGTGAACCGAGGTGGGGTCGAGGGCAGCCCCAGCATTTT. It translates to CASSEPRWGRGQPQHF.

The chain is built from TRBV13 and TRBJ2-3, with 10 bases lining up with TRBD2. The V gene end was trimmed by 4 bases and the J gene end by 1 base; junction bases not matched to a gene: 14. CDR1 is PRHDT, CDR2 FYEKMQ, per germline (reference sequence). CDR3 length: 19 amino acids. CDR3 region: CASSSPPASGGHGTDTQYF. The CDR3 bases are TGTGCCAGCAGCTCCCCGCCCGCTAGCGGGGGCCACGGCACAGATACGCAGTATTTT.

The chain joins TRBV11-3 to TRBJ2-1, with 9 bases lining up with TRBD2. V dropped 5 bases and J dropped 9; count of bases not matched to a gene: 11. Germline CDR1 reads SGHNT; CDR2 reads YENEEA. The CDR3 loop spans 15 amino acids. The DNA of the CDR3 is TGTGCCAGCAGCCGCGGGGTAGCGGGGGAAGGTGAGCAGTTCTTC. Protein sequence: CASSRGVAGEGEQFF. The complete variable domain, with remaining parts taken from reference TRBV11-3 and TRBJ2-1, reads EAGVVQSPRYKIIEKKQPVAFWCNPISGHNTLYWYLQNLGQGPELLIRYENEEAVDDSQLPKDRFSAERLKGVDSTLKIQPAELGDSAVYLCASSRGVAGEGEQFFGPGTRLTVL.

The DNA of the CDR3 is TGTGCCAGCAGCTTCCGGGACACTGGAAACACCATATATTTT. Protein product: CASSFRDTGNTIYF. The chain combines TRBV5-4 with TRBJ1-3; D may be TRBD1 (6 bases). The V end lost 2 bases, the J end lost 2 bases, and 8 bases lay between the germline ends. Germline V gives CDR1 SGHNT, CDR2 YYREEE (reference sequence). CDR3 length: 14 residues. The full variable domain, its missing parts supplied by reference TRBV5-4 and TRBJ1-3, is ETGVTQSPTHLIKTRGQQVTLRCSSQSGHNTVSWYQQALGQGPQFIFQYYREEENGRGNFPPRFSGLQFPNYSSELNVNALELDDSALYLCASSFRDTGNTIYFGEGSWLTVV.